Each of the 21 T cell receptor beta chains below was sequenced from the same sample in a study of T cell clones after liver transplantation. Profiling relied on immunoSEQ multiplex PCR, and the TCRdb table lists in-frame clones only, not all of them. The sample shows some 20,000 clones, 78% of them seen only once. Sequencing was performed on CD8+ T cells from blood, taken around 54 months after liver transplant. The source is a human patient who received a liver transplant. The graft donor may account for some of the T cells.

The chain joins TRBV6-5 to TRBJ1-1; D perhaps matches TRBD1 (5 bases). CDR3 length: 15 residues. V was trimmed by 2 bases and J by 5 bases, leaving 15 bases between them. Germline lookup yields CDR1 MNHEY and CDR2 SVGAGI. In DNA form, the CDR3 reads TGTGCCAGCAGTTACCTCCCGGGGGAACGTACTGAAGCTTTCTTT. Encoded protein: CASSYLPGERTEAFF.

CDR3 sequence: CASSPTRDEQYF. In DNA, the CDR3 is TGTGCCAGCAGCCCTACTAGGGACGAGCAGTACTTC. The rearrangement joins TRBV6-6 to TRBJ2-7; TRBD2 is a possible D gene (5 bases). Trimming shortened V by 6 bases and J by 5 bases, and 11 bases separated the two germline ends. CDR1 is MNHNY, CDR2 SVGAGI, per germline (reference sequence). The CDR3 contains 12 residues.

This clone has a handful of counts. The V call is TRBV5-1, the J call TRBJ2-2, with TRBD1 matching over 7 bases. The germline gives CDR1 SGHRS, CDR2 YFSETQ. Trimming took 3 bases from V and 4 from J; bases not matched to a gene: 3. The CDR3 has 14 residues. The CDR3, as DNA: TGCGCCAGCAGCTGGGACAGACGCACCGGGGAGCTGTTTTTT. Translating it yields CASSWDRRTGELFF.

The table lists this clone with a few counts. The V and J genes are TRBV21-1 and TRBJ1-1; the table assigns TRBD1, which was not confirmed against the DNA. TRBV21-1 is a recognized pseudogene. CDR3 length: 17 amino acids. CDR3 loop: CASSYRVPSRWDTEAFF. CDR3 nucleotides: TGTGCCAGCAGCTACAGGGTACCATCTAGGTGGGACACTGAAGCTTTCTTT.

This clone was seen more than once but under ten times. This sequence joins TRBV29-1 and TRBJ1-1; the match to TRBD1 covers 11 bases. This CDR3 comprises 17 residues. Germline V gene sequence: CDR1 SQVTM, CDR2 ANQGSEA. V trimming: 0 bases; J trimming: 0 bases; junction bases outside the gene matches: 6. The CDR3 loop is CSVEDQGQGALNTEAFF. CDR3 DNA: TGCAGCGTTGAAGATCAAGGACAGGGGGCCCTGAACACTGAAGCTTTCTTT.

V usage is TRBV7-6 and J usage is TRBJ2-1, with 8 bases that match TRBD2. CDR3 length: 16 residues. The V segment lost 3 bases and the J segment 4 bases; nucleotides outside the gene matches: 8. Per the germline V gene, CDR1 is SGHVS and CDR2 is FNYEAQ. CDR3 coding DNA: TGTGCCAGCAGCTTTTCGGGACTAGAGGCGTACAATGAGCAGTTCTTC. It yields the protein CASSFSGLEAYNEQFF.

The rearrangement joins TRBV7-2 to TRBJ2-7; D call uncertain. This CDR3 comprises 12 residues. The V gene's germline CDR1 is SGHTA and CDR2 FQGNSA. The germline V and J ends were trimmed by 4 bases and 4 bases, with 8 bases remaining between them. CDR3 amino acids: CASSSLEYEQYF. DNA of the CDR3: TGTGCCAGCAGCTCCCTGGAATACGAGCAGTACTTC.

The rearrangement uses TRBV19 and TRBJ1-1; D gene unclear. The CDR3 spans 15 residues. Germline V lookup: CDR1 LNHDA, CDR2 SQIVND (reference sequence). Trimming removed 4 bases from V and 2 bases from J, with 14 bases in between. As DNA, the CDR3 is TGTGCCAGTAGTACTTCCTTCAACCCTAACACTGAAGCTTTCTTT. Its protein is CASSTSFNPNTEAFF.

The chain combines TRBV27 with TRBJ2-2; TRBD2 matches at 9 bases. Germline CDR1 and CDR2: MNHEY and SMNVEV (reference sequence). This CDR3 comprises 17 residues. V lost 2 bases, J lost 4 bases, and 8 bases stayed unmatched. CDR3: CASSLGAGGPGTGELFF. The CDR3 DNA follows: TGTGCCAGCAGTTTAGGCGCGGGGGGGCCGGGCACCGGGGAGCTGTTTTTT.

The chain employs TRBV9 and TRBJ1-5, with D possibly being TRBD1 (5 bases). The germline gives CDR1 SGDLS, CDR2 YYNGEE. The CDR3 spans 14 residues. The V end lost 0 bases, the J end lost 7 bases, and 11 bases lay between the germline ends. The CDR3 is CASSVAGTGQPQHF. CDR3 sequence (DNA): TGTGCCAGCAGCGTAGCAGGGACGGGACAGCCCCAGCATTTT.

The rearrangement uses TRBV27 and TRBJ2-3; 10 bases match TRBD2. This CDR3 spans 17 amino acids. Unmatched junction bases numbered 12, after V lost 5 bases and J lost 4 bases. Germline V gives CDR1 MNHEY, CDR2 SMNVEV (reference sequence). The CDR3 region has the DNA TGTGCCAGCAGTACTTTTCAGGGACTAGCGACGGCAGATACGCAGTATTTT. Protein: CASSTFQGLATADTQYF.

This rearrangement joins TRBV4-1 to TRBJ2-4; D may match TRBD1 or TRBD2 (7 bases each). V lost 1 base, J lost 1 base, and 20 bases lay in between. The CDR3 has 19 residues. Germline assignment: CDR1 MGHRA and CDR2 YSYEKL. This chain's CDR3 is CASSQVGPGEGAAKNIQYF. CDR3 bases: TGCGCCAGCAGCCAAGTTGGGCCCGGGGAGGGGGCGGCCAAAAACATTCAGTACTTC.

J is TRBJ2-1 and V is TRBV28; TRBD2 aligns across 11 bases. The CDR3 loop spans 18 amino acids. The J segment lost 0 bases and the V segment lost 5 bases, leaving 9 bases of the junction unmatched. Germline V CDR1 and CDR2: MDHEN, SYDVKM. CDR3 DNA sequence: TGTGCCAGCAGTACTCTAGCGGGGGGACCCCCCTCCTACAATGAGCAGTTCTTC. Translating gives CASSTLAGGPPSYNEQFF.

The rearrangement uses TRBV5-4 and TRBJ2-7; 9 nucleotides match TRBD1. This CDR3 contains 13 residues. Per the germline V gene, CDR1 is SGHNT and CDR2 is YYREEE (reference sequence). V was clipped by 4 bases and J by 3 bases; unmatched bases: 2. CDR3 residues: CASSLTGGYEQYF. The CDR3 DNA sequence: TGTGCCAGCAGCCTGACAGGGGGCTACGAGCAGTACTTC.

The rearrangement uses TRBV6-4 and TRBJ2-3, with 12 bases identical to TRBD2. The length of the CDR3 is 15 residues. After removal of 4 bases from V and 1 base from J, the junction contained 0 bases not matched to a gene. Germline V gives CDR1 MRHNA, CDR2 SNTAGT. CDR3 amino acids: CASSGTSGGTDTQYF. CDR3 nucleotides: TGTGCCAGCAGTGGGACTAGCGGGGGCACAGATACGCAGTATTTT.

This chain links TRBV7-9 with TRBJ1-2; no clear D gene. Trimming took 5 bases from V and 1 from J, leaving 20 bases between them. Germline CDR1 is SEHNR and CDR2 is FQNEAQ (reference sequence). CDR3 size: 17 residues. This CDR3 reads CASSPYSLSEVNYGYTF. The CDR3 nucleotides are TGTGCCAGCAGCCCGTATAGCCTTTCGGAGGTTAACTATGGCTACACCTTC.

This chain uses TRBV2 with TRBJ2-7, with TRBD1 matching 9 bases. This CDR3 spans 18 amino acids. Trimming at V came to 2 bases and at J to 2 bases, leaving 13 bases not matched to a gene. Germline V lookup: CDR1 SNHLY, CDR2 FYNNEI. The CDR3 is CASSERPGQGPTTYEQYF. The CDR3 nucleotides are TGTGCCAGCAGTGAAAGGCCGGGACAGGGTCCTACTACCTACGAGCAGTACTTC.

The CDR3 nucleotides are TGTGCCAGCAGCTCGCGGGGGAGCTCCTACGAGCAGTACTTC. This encodes CASSSRGSSYEQYF. This sequence joins TRBV7-8 and TRBJ2-7; 7 bases map to TRBD2. The V gene end was trimmed by 4 bases and the J gene end by 0 bases; junction bases not matched to a gene: 3. Germline V gene sequence: CDR1 SGHVS, CDR2 FQNEAQ. This CDR3 comprises 14 residues.

This chain joins TRBV4-2 and TRBJ1-5, with TRBD1 identical over 10 bases. The V gene's germline CDR1 is LGHNA and CDR2 YNFKEQ. The CDR3 has 15 residues. With V trimmed by 2 bases and J by 6 bases, 4 bases remained unmatched. In DNA, the CDR3 is TGTGCCAGCAGCCAACAAGGACAGGGGGGTCAGCCCCAGCATTTT. Its protein product is CASSQQGQGGQPQHF.

This rearrangement joins TRBV7-9 to TRBJ1-2, with no clear D. Germline lookup yields CDR1 SEHNR and CDR2 FQNEAQ (reference sequence). CDR3 length: 17 residues. With 2 bases removed from V and 0 bases from J, the gap between germline ends came to 16 bases. The CDR3 region is CASSLLWRGRTNYGYTF. CDR3 coding DNA: TGTGCCAGCAGCTTATTATGGCGGGGTCGGACTAACTATGGCTACACCTTC.

The V and J genes are TRBV5-5 and TRBJ2-7; 10 nucleotides line up with TRBD2. Trimming at V came to 4 bases and at J to 6 bases, leaving 7 bases not matched to a gene. CDR1 is SGHKS, CDR2 YYEKEE, per germline (reference sequence). This CDR3 is 14 amino acids long. DNA of the CDR3: TGTGCCAGCAGCGCGGCTAGCGGGGGTATCGAGCAGTACTTC. It specifies CASSAASGGIEQYF.